The 31 T cell receptor beta chains below all came from one sample that was sequenced in a study of blood T cell repertoires in COVID-19. Data came from immunoSEQ multiplex PCR; TCRdb stores just in-frame clones and leaves some out. The sample records 40,000 to 60,000 clones, 70% to 85% being singletons. Material: peripheral blood. The receptors come from a human donor in a cohort sampled during active COVID-19.

This clone has a single count. The V and J genes are TRBV3-1 (or the pseudogene TRBV3-2) and TRBJ1-5; 9 nucleotides agree with TRBD1. CDR1 and CDR2 (germline): LGHDT, YNNKEL (reference sequence). CDR3 size: 15 residues. The V and J ends lost 1 base and 7 bases, in that order; junction bases with no gene match: 5. In DNA form, the CDR3 reads TGTGCCAGCAGCCAAGGGACAGGGGCACCCCAGCCCCAGCATTTT. Protein sequence: CASSQGTGAPQPQHF.

This chain uses TRBV9 with TRBJ1-5; 7 bases match TRBD1. Looked up from germline, CDR1 is SGDLS and CDR2 is YYNGEE. This CDR3 contains 15 residues. V trimming: 0 bases; J trimming: 4 bases; junction bases outside the gene matches: 4. CDR3 in amino acids: CASSVGTGPNQPQHF. As DNA, the CDR3 is TGTGCCAGCAGCGTAGGGACAGGACCAAATCAGCCCCAGCATTTT.

The rearrangement uses TRBV18 and TRBJ2-7, with 16 bases aligning to TRBD2. V trimming: 3 bases; J trimming: 7 bases; junction bases outside the gene matches: 3. Germline V lookup: CDR1 KGHSH, CDR2 LQKENI. This CDR3 spans 15 amino acids. The CDR3 sequence is CASSPGTSGRDEQYF. The CDR3 DNA follows: TGTGCCAGCTCACCCGGGACTAGCGGGAGGGATGAGCAGTACTTC.

The CDR3 sequence is CASREAGTGVYEQYF. CDR3 bases: TGCGCCAGCAGGGAGGCCGGGACAGGGGTCTACGAGCAGTACTTC. This chain uses TRBV5-1 with TRBJ2-7; 10 bases fit TRBD1. Trimming took 5 bases from V and 3 from J; bases not matched to a gene: 8. The CDR3 has 15 residues. CDR1 and CDR2 from the germline V gene are SGHRS and YFSETQ.

For the CDR3, the DNA is TGTGCCAGCAGCTTGGGACAGGGGGCTGGGGAGACCCAGTACTTC. This translates into CASSLGQGAGETQYF. The chain is built from TRBV13 and TRBJ2-5, with 12 bases matching TRBD1. The germline CDR1 and CDR2 sequences are PRHDT and FYEKMQ (reference sequence). This CDR3 region has 15 residues. J lost 5 bases, V lost 3 bases, and 4 bases had no gene match.

The rearrangement uses TRBV10-3 and TRBJ2-2; tentative D call: TRBD2 (6 bases). Trimming cost V 11 bases and J 1 base, with 17 bases left between them. The CDR3 loop spans 15 amino acids. Germline V gene lookup returns CDR1 ENHRY and CDR2 SYGVKD. The CDR3 DNA follows: TGTGCCCTCGGGGCGGGATCTAAGAACACCGGGGAGCTGTTTTTT. Protein sequence: CALGAGSKNTGELFF.

The genes are TRBV20-1 and TRBJ2-7; D is unclear. V was trimmed by 4 bases and J by 4 bases, leaving 8 bases between them. Germline V gene sequence: CDR1 DFQATT, CDR2 SNEGSKA (reference sequence). This CDR3 has 11 residues. The CDR3 reads CSATLTYEQYF. CDR3 coding DNA: TGCAGTGCTACTTTGACTTACGAGCAGTACTTC.

This clone appeared once. The chain recombines TRBV2 with TRBJ2-1; 11 positions agree with TRBD2. J lost 3 bases, V lost 8 bases, and 3 bases had no gene match. This CDR3 is built from 14 residues. CDR1 is SNHLY and CDR2 is FYNNEI in the germline V gene. CDR3 DNA: TGTGCCAGCGCCGGGACTAGCGGCTACAATGAGCAGTTCTTC. It specifies CASAGTSGYNEQFF.

The gene calls are TRBV10-1 and TRBJ2-2, with D possibly matching TRBD1 (6 bases). This CDR3 spans 15 amino acids. Trimming pared 6 bases from V and 1 base from J, leaving 12 bases between. The germline V gene encodes CDR1 WNHNN and CDR2 SYGVQD (reference sequence). CDR3 residues: CASSTGTKNTGELFF. Here the CDR3 DNA reads TGCGCCAGCAGCACCGGGACAAAGAACACCGGGGAGCTGTTTTTT.

The V gene is TRBV20-1, the J gene TRBJ2-7, with 9 nucleotides matching TRBD1. Looked up from germline, CDR1 is DFQATT and CDR2 is SNEGSKA (reference sequence). The CDR3 is made up of 14 amino acids. After removal of 3 bases from V and 5 bases from J, the junction contained 8 bases not matched to a gene. The CDR3 sequence is CSASVGDREDEQYF. CDR3 nucleotide sequence: TGCAGTGCTAGTGTTGGGGACAGGGAGGACGAGCAGTACTTC.

V usage is TRBV28 and J usage is TRBJ1-1, with TRBD1 identical over 8 bases. Germline V lookup: CDR1 MDHEN, CDR2 SYDVKM. CDR3 size: 15 residues. J lost 3 bases, V lost 5 bases, and 8 bases had no gene match. In DNA, the CDR3 is TGTGCCAGCAGTACGTTAGACAGGGGCGACACTGAAGCTTTCTTT. Translated: CASSTLDRGDTEAFF.

The rearrangement joins TRBV7-2 to TRBJ1-1; 7 bases fit TRBD1. With 3 bases clipped from V and 0 bases from J, the junction kept 4 bases outside the gene matches. The CDR3 has 15 residues. Looked up from germline, CDR1 is SGHTA and CDR2 is FQGNSA. The CDR3 DNA reads as TGTGCCAGCAGCTTGGCCCAGGGGGTGAACACTGAAGCTTTCTTT. Translated, it gives CASSLAQGVNTEAFF.

This clone was detected only once. The CDR3 bases are TGTGCCAGCACCCATCCGACGACAGCTAATGAAAAACTGTTTTTT. It specifies CASTHPTTANEKLFF. The chain links TRBV6-5 to TRBJ1-4; D might be TRBD1 (5 bases). There are 15 residues in the CDR3. The germline V gene has CDR1 MNHEY and CDR2 SVGAGI. V lost 7 bases and J 3 bases, leaving 15 bases between the germline ends.

The chain combines TRBV19 with TRBJ2-7; D might be TRBD1 (7 bases). Trimming removed 6 bases at V and 2 bases at J, with 17 bases between. CDR3 length equals 15 residues. The germline V gene has CDR1 LNHDA and CDR2 SQIVND (reference sequence). The CDR3: CASSPTGAGTYEQYF. The CDR3 region has the DNA TGTGCCAGTAGCCCCACAGGGGCGGGGACCTACGAGCAGTACTTC.

The chain carries TRBV6-6 and TRBJ2-1, with TRBD1 matching 7 bases. V shed 6 bases, J shed 8 bases, and the junction held 13 bases outside the gene matches. Germline lookup yields CDR1 MNHNY and CDR2 SVGAGI (reference sequence). This CDR3 is built from 15 residues. The CDR3 nucleotides read TGTGCCAGCAGCCCCCTAACTACAGGGGTGGATGAGCAGTTCTTC. Protein sequence: CASSPLTTGVDEQFF.

In this sample, this clone turned up once. V gene TRBV4-1 combines with J gene TRBJ2-7; TRBD2 matches at 8 bases. The CDR3 is 15 residues long. The V and J ends lost 4 bases and 2 bases, in that order; junction bases with no gene match: 7. Germline-derived CDR1 and CDR2 are MGHRA and YSYEKL. CDR3 residues: CASSLTAGDTYEQYF. CDR3 nucleotide sequence: TGCGCCAGCAGCCTGACAGCGGGAGACACCTACGAGCAGTACTTC.

The rearrangement links TRBV5-1 to TRBJ2-1, with TRBD1 identical over 9 bases. Germline V lookup: CDR1 SGHRS, CDR2 YFSETQ. The V segment lost 5 bases and the J segment 7 bases; nucleotides outside the gene matches: 13. This CDR3 is 16 amino acids long. The DNA for the CDR3 is TGCGCCAGCAGGCCCACCGCCGGGACAGGGTTGAATGAGCAGTTCTTC. As protein: CASRPTAGTGLNEQFF.

The CDR3 DNA is TGTGCCAGCAGCTCACTGGTCTCACCCCTCCACTTT. This sequence encodes CASSSLVSPLHF. V usage is TRBV11-2 and J usage is TRBJ1-6; D remains unclear. The CDR3 length is 12 residues. The ends were cut back, 4 bases at V and 10 bases at J, with 8 bases in the middle. Germline loops: CDR1 SGHAT, CDR2 FQNNGV.

The V and J genes are TRBV2 and TRBJ2-7; weak D call: TRBD1 (6 bases). V lost 5 bases, J lost 2 bases, and 13 bases lay in between. The CDR3 is 14 amino acids. Germline V gene data show CDR1 as SNHLY and CDR2 as FYNNEI. The CDR3 is CASSFGQITYEQYF. The CDR3 nucleotides read TGTGCCAGCAGTTTCGGACAGATAACCTACGAGCAGTACTTC.

This chain uses TRBV5-1 with TRBJ2-2; 10 nucleotides line up with TRBD2. Germline-derived CDR1 and CDR2 are SGHRS and YFSETQ. This CDR3 is built from 18 residues. Trimming at V came to 2 bases and at J to 4 bases, leaving 11 bases not matched to a gene. The CDR3 is CASSFRSSGRDGTGELFF. CDR3 bases: TGCGCCAGCAGCTTTCGGTCGAGCGGGAGGGATGGCACCGGGGAGCTGTTTTTT. Filled out from reference TRBV5-1 and TRBJ2-2, the complete variable domain reads KAGVTQTPRYLIKTRGQQVTLSCSPISGHRSVSWYQQTPGQGLQFLFEYFSETQRNKGNFPGRFSGRQFSNSRSEMNVSTLELGDSALYLCASSFRSSGRDGTGELFFGEGSRLTVL.

The V and J genes are TRBV6-6 and TRBJ2-1; the match to TRBD1 covers 7 bases. The germline CDR1 and CDR2 sequences are MNHNY and SVGAGI (reference sequence). V gave up 0 bases and J gave up 6 bases; unmatched junction bases: 5. This CDR3 has 15 residues. The CDR3 nucleotides are TGTGCCAGCAGTTACTCCACGACAGGGATCAATGAGCAGTTCTTC. Protein product: CASSYSTTGINEQFF.

V gene TRBV7-9 combines with J gene TRBJ2-2, with 11 nucleotides matching TRBD1. The germline V gene has CDR1 SEHNR and CDR2 FQNEAQ (reference sequence). The trim removed 5 bases at V and 9 bases at J, leaving 8 bases unmatched. The CDR3 contains 15 residues. CDR3 bases: TGTGCCAGCAGCCGCGGACAGGGGGCTTTAAGGGAGCTGTTTTTT. It specifies CASSRGQGALRELFF.

J is TRBJ2-7 and V is TRBV6-4; D is perhaps TRBD1 (5 bases). Trimming cost V 3 bases and J 2 bases, with 11 bases left between them. The CDR3 has 14 residues. Germline values: CDR1 MRHNA, CDR2 SNTAGT. The CDR3 coding sequence is TGTGCCAGCAGTGAGGAGACAGCTACCTACGAGCAGTACTTC. Its translation is CASSEETATYEQYF.

The chain combines TRBV6-4 with TRBJ1-6; possibly TRBD1 for D (6 bases). Trimming pared 2 bases from V and 5 bases from J, leaving 7 bases between. CDR1 and CDR2 from the germline V gene are MRHNA and SNTAGT. The CDR3 extends over 14 amino acids. The CDR3 sequence is CASSDQGNNSPLHF. DNA of the CDR3: TGTGCCAGCAGTGACCAGGGGAATAATTCACCCCTCCACTTT.

The V gene is TRBV6-5, the J gene TRBJ1-4, with TRBD1 as a possible D gene (5 bases). Germline lookup yields CDR1 MNHEY and CDR2 SVGAGI. The CDR3 is 14 residues long. With 0 bases removed from V and 6 bases from J, the gap between germline ends came to 8 bases. CDR3 DNA sequence: TGTGCCAGCAGTTACTCCAGGGCGGATGAAAAACTGTTTTTT. Translated, it gives CASSYSRADEKLFF.

The chain recombines TRBV28 with TRBJ1-6; 7 nucleotides align to TRBD1. Germline V gene sequence: CDR1 MDHEN, CDR2 SYDVKM. CDR3 length: 16 residues. The J segment lost 9 bases and the V segment lost 0 bases, leaving 8 bases of the junction unmatched. The DNA of the CDR3 is TGTGCCAGCAGTTTATGGGGAACAGGGGTCTTTTCACCCCTCCACTTT. Its translation: CASSLWGTGVFSPLHF.

This chain joins TRBV19 and TRBJ1-4; a possible D gene is TRBD1 (6 bases). Germline CDR1 is LNHDA and CDR2 is SQIVND (reference sequence). Trimming took off 3 bases at V and 5 bases at J, with 13 bases between the two ends. The CDR3 runs 15 residues. CDR3 sequence (DNA): TGTGCCAGTAGTATTACCGGGACACGGAATGAAAAACTGTTTTTT. Its translation is CASSITGTRNEKLFF.

V usage is TRBV27 and J usage is TRBJ2-7, with a weak D call TRBD1 (5 bases). The germline V and J ends were trimmed by 2 bases and 0 bases, with 8 bases remaining between them. Germline CDR1 MNHEY, CDR2 SMNVEV (reference sequence). The CDR3 loop spans 14 amino acids. Here the CDR3 DNA reads TGTGCCAGCAGTTTACGCAGGGACTCCTACGAGCAGTACTTC. Translated: CASSLRRDSYEQYF.

V usage is TRBV18 and J usage is TRBJ1-1, with 9 positions matching TRBD1. CDR3 size: 16 residues. V lost 3 bases, J lost 5 bases, and 10 bases stayed unmatched. The germline V gene has CDR1 KGHSH and CDR2 LQKENI. The CDR3 sequence is CASSPKQGAPGTEAFF. The CDR3, as DNA: TGTGCCAGCTCACCTAAACAGGGGGCCCCTGGGACTGAAGCTTTCTTT.

The V gene is TRBV2, the J gene TRBJ1-5; TRBD1 aligns across 7 bases. Losses at the gene ends were 7 bases for V and 7 bases for J; bases not matched to a gene: 10. The CDR3 is made up of 14 amino acids. Germline values: CDR1 SNHLY, CDR2 FYNNEI. The CDR3 reads CASKPTGFQQPQHF. CDR3 DNA: TGTGCCAGCAAACCGACAGGGTTCCAGCAGCCCCAGCATTTT.

The rearrangement uses TRBV2 and TRBJ2-3; TRBD2 matches 11 bases. The CDR3 has 15 residues. Germline V gives CDR1 SNHLY, CDR2 FYNNEI. J gave up 2 bases and V 6 bases, and 4 bases lay outside the gene matches. The CDR3 DNA follows: TGTGCCAGCAGCCTTAGCGGGAGGGCCACAGATACGCAGTATTTT. This codes for CASSLSGRATDTQYF. Combining the CDR3 with reference TRBV2 and TRBJ2-3 gives the whole variable domain EPEVTQTPSHQVTQMGQEVILRCVPISNHLYFYWYRQILGQKVEFLVSFYNNEISEKSEIFDDQFSVERPDGSNFTLKIRSTKLEDSAMYFCASSLSGRATDTQYFGPGTRLTVL.